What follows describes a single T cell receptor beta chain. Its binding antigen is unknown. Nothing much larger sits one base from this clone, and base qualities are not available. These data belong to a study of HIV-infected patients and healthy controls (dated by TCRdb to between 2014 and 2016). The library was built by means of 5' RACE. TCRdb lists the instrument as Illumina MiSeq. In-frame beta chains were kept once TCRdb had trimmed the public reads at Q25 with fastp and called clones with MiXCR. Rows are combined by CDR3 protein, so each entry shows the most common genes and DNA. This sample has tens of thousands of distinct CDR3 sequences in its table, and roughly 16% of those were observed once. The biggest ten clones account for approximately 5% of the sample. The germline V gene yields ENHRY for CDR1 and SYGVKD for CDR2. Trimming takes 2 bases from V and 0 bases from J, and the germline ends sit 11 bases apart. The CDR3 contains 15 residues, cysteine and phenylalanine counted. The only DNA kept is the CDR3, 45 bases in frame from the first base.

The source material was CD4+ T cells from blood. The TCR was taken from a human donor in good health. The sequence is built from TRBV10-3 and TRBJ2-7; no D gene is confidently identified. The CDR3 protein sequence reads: CAISEGMRSSYEQYF. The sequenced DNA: TGTGCCATCAGTGAGGGTATGCGGAGCTCCTACGAGCAGTACTTC.